The 9 T cell receptor beta chains below all came from one sample that was sequenced in a study of T cells in Graves' hyperthyroidism and ophthalmopathy. Amplification of TCR beta CDR3 regions used RNA as the template. The study used the HTBI primer set for a first-round RT-PCR of the TCR CDR3. TCRdb reprocessed the multiplex PCR reads with MiXCR, giving one entry per CDR3 protein. Found here are hundreds of thousands of distinct CDR3 sequences, about 14% of them singletons; the top ten hold more than 8.5%. What was sequenced was blood. The receptors shown here come from a woman between 18 and 29 years old with Graves' hyperthyroidism.

The rearrangement links TRBV29-1 to TRBJ2-7, with 7 bases fitting TRBD1. CDR3 size: 16 residues. Germline values: CDR1 SQVTM, CDR2 ANQGSEA. The trim removed 1 base at V and 0 bases at J, leaving 9 bases unmatched. As DNA, the CDR3 is TGCAGCGTTGAAGGTCCCGGGACAGCTAGCTCCTACGAGCAGTACTTC. It translates to CSVEGPGTASSYEQYF.

Worth noting for this clonotype: A much bigger clone sits one base away, suggesting this may be a read error. This chain joins TRBV9 and TRBJ1-1; maybe TRBD1 (6 bases). V was cut by 0 bases and J by 3 bases, with 6 bases left in between. Looked up from germline, CDR1 is SGDLS and CDR2 is YYNGEE. This CDR3 has 13 amino acids. CDR3 sequence (DNA): TGTGCCAGCAGCGTAGACAGGGACACTGAAGCTTTCTTT. Protein sequence: CASSVDRDTEAFF.

The rearrangement joins TRBV7-3 to TRBJ2-2; D remains unclear. The CDR3 contains 13 residues. CDR1 and CDR2 (germline): SGHTA, FQGTGA. With 5 bases removed from V and 6 bases from J, the gap between germline ends came to 10 bases. Here the CDR3 reads CASSPPAAGELFF. The CDR3 bases are TGTGCCAGCAGCCCCCCCGCGGCCGGGGAGCTGTTTTTT.

J is TRBJ2-7 and V is TRBV28; no clear D. Trimming stripped 5 bases from V and 3 bases from J, with 17 bases between. CDR1 and CDR2 (germline): MDHEN, SYDVKM. This CDR3 region has 15 residues. Here the CDR3 DNA reads TGTGCCAGCAGTCGTCTAGGCACGGGCCACTACGAGCAGTACTTC. It codes for CASSRLGTGHYEQYF.

This chain uses TRBV27 with TRBJ1-2, with 8 bases matching TRBD1. Germline V gene sequence: CDR1 MNHEY, CDR2 SMNVEV (reference sequence). The V gene end was trimmed by 8 bases and the J gene end by 6 bases; junction bases not matched to a gene: 8. The CDR3 loop spans 13 amino acids. Here the CDR3 DNA reads TGTGCCAGCGGAAAGACAGGGGTTAATGGCTACACCTTC. Protein sequence: CASGKTGVNGYTF.

The genes are TRBV9 and TRBJ2-1; D remains unclear. Germline loops: CDR1 SGDLS, CDR2 YYNGEE. There are 13 residues in the CDR3. Trimming left V 4 bases short and J 8 bases short, with 13 bases between. The chain's CDR3 is CASSPGPTHEQFF. The DNA for the CDR3 is TGTGCCAGCAGCCCAGGCCCCACCCATGAGCAGTTCTTC. Combining the CDR3 with reference TRBV9 and TRBJ2-1 gives the whole variable domain DSGVTQTPKHLITATGQRVTLRCSPRSGDLSVYWYQQSLDQGLQFLIQYYNGEERAKGNILERFSAQQFPDLHSELNLSSLELGDSALYFCASSPGPTHEQFFGPGTRLTVL.

Ten or more counts support this clonotype. The chain carries TRBV11-2 and TRBJ2-7; no clear D gene. This CDR3 spans 14 amino acids. V lost 4 bases and J 0 bases, leaving 10 bases between the germline ends. CDR1 is SGHAT, CDR2 FQNNGV, per germline. CDR3 DNA: TGTGCCAGCAGCTCCTTACGTGGCTCCTACGAGCAGTACTTC. As protein: CASSSLRGSYEQYF.

This clonotype showed up many times. The CDR3 nucleotides read TGTGCCAGCAGTTTAGTGCATCAGCCCCAGCATTTT. This encodes CASSLVHQPQHF. This rearrangement joins TRBV28 to TRBJ1-5; no definite D call. The CDR3 is made up of 12 amino acids. V lost 2 bases, J lost 5 bases, and 4 bases lay in between. Germline-derived CDR1 and CDR2 are MDHEN and SYDVKM.

The CDR3 DNA reads as TGCAGCGTTGAGTGGCTCTGGGGAGGCACCGGGGAGCTGTTTTTT. Translated: CSVEWLWGGTGELFF. The V gene is TRBV29-1, the J gene TRBJ2-2, with TRBD2 as a possible D gene (6 bases). The CDR3 loop spans 15 amino acids. Trimming took off 3 bases at V and 4 bases at J, with 15 bases between the two ends. In germline, CDR1 is SQVTM, CDR2 ANQGSEA.